Given below is one TCR beta chain in context. This record belongs to a study of blood T cell repertoires in COVID-19. Study-wide context: Whether acute or convalescent, the COVID-19 samples came from the United States, Italy and Spain. The analysed material was cDNA or gDNA that came from T cells, B-cell-depleted T cells, or PBMCs.

The protocol was immunoSEQ multiplex PCR, while the TCRdb copy is restricted to in-frame clones and leaves out a portion. The data hold about 150,000 clones, with approximately 81% observed a single time. After removal of 4 bases from V and 6 bases from J, the junction contained 8 bases not matched to a gene. The CDR3 contains 15 residues. The V gene's germline CDR1 is SGHRS and CDR2 YFSETQ. This chain links TRBV5-1 with TRBJ2-7; 12 nucleotides match TRBD2. The sequence was obtained from a man aged 18 to 30 with active or convalescent COVID-19. Sequencing was carried out using peripheral blood. CDR3 sequence (DNA): TGCGCCAGCAGCCTGACTAGCGGGGGTACTTTCGAGCAGTACTTC. Its protein is CASSLTSGGTFEQYF.